These T cell receptor beta chains were read from a single sample in a study of regulatory T cells in long-lasting Graves disease. TCRdb used MiXCR to reprocess the multiplex PCR reads, holding one entry per CDR3 protein. This repertoire shows 500,000 to 700,000 distinct CDR3 sequences, roughly 15% found once; its top ten account for about 20%. These data were also reused for a study on T cells in Graves' hyperthyroidism and ophthalmopathy.

The specimen comprised peripheral blood mononuclear cells (PBMCs), sampled at new diagnosis, from a patient treated with antithyroid drugs. The source is a woman aged 25-40 years with Graves disease. CDR3s include the opening cysteine and the closing phenylalanine or tryptophan. The order of the fields is J gene, V gene, D gene, clone size, CDR3 DNA, CDR3 protein. The D gene is left open where the match is weak. Expanded clones are given a class, and other clones once, few, many or no size at all.

>TRBJ2-5|TRBV2|.|many
TGTGCCAGCGCCCGGTACCAAGAGACCCAGTACTTC
CASARYQETQYF
>TRBJ1-5|TRBV28|.|many
TGTGCCAGCAGTCCCTTCGAGCAGCCCCAGCATTTT
CASSPFEQPQHF
>TRBJ2-2|TRBV20-1|.|many
TGCAGTGCTAGTAACGCAGGCCCGAACACCGGGGAGCTGTTTTTT
CSASNAGPNTGELFF
>TRBJ2-1|TRBV6-2/TRBV6-3|TRBD2|.
TGTGCCAGCAGTGAAGAAGGGGAGGGGTTCTACAATGAGCAGTTCTTC
CASSEEGEGFYNEQFF
>TRBJ1-5|TRBV30|.|.
TGTGCCTGGAGTACGAGTAGCAATCAGCCCCAGCATTTT
CAWSTSSNQPQHF
>TRBJ1-6|TRBV2|.|many
TGTGCCAGCACCGACCCCAATTCACCCCTCCACTTT
CASTDPNSPLHF
>TRBJ2-5|TRBV27|.|many
TGTGCCAGCAGTTATATGGGGGGCGAAGAGACCCAGTACTTC
CASSYMGGEETQYF
>TRBJ2-7|TRBV30|TRBD1|many
TGTGCCTGGAGTCGGACAGGCTACGAGCAGTACTTC
CAWSRTGYEQYF
>TRBJ2-7|TRBV2|.|many
TGTGCCAGCAGTGTTCTGGCAGGGAGCTACTACGAGCAGTACTTC
CASSVLAGSYYEQYF
>TRBJ2-1|TRBV6-5|TRBD2|many
TGTGCCAGCAGTTACGGGGGACTAGCGGGAGTGAATGAGCAGTTCTTC
CASSYGGLAGVNEQFF
>TRBJ2-1|TRBV20-1|TRBD1|few
TGCAGTGCTAGGAATTTCAGGGGGCATAATGAGCAGTTCTTC
CSARNFRGHNEQFF
>TRBJ2-5|TRBV28|TRBD2|many
TGTGCCAGCAATATGGGACTAGTAAGGGAAGAGACCCAGTACTTC
CASNMGLVREETQYF
>TRBJ2-3|TRBV2|.|many
TGTGCCAGCAGCCGAGACTACGCAGATACGCAGTATTTT
CASSRDYADTQYF
>TRBJ1-6|TRBV7-8|.|many
TGTGCCAGCACAGGAACGAGCTCCTATAATTCACCCCTCCACTTT
CASTGTSSYNSPLHF
>TRBJ2-1|TRBV7-3|.|.
TGTGCCAGCAGCTCCGGGACTTCTTTCTACAATGAGCAGTTCTTC
CASSSGTSFYNEQFF
>TRBJ2-2|TRBV10-3|TRBD2|few
TGTGCCATCAAGACTAGCGGGCCCGGGGAGCTGTTTTTT
CAIKTSGPGELFF
>TRBJ2-1|TRBV9|.|.
TGTGCCAGCAGCGTAGCACTTTCCTTAGGGAACAGGGTAGGACAACTCTACAATGAGCGGTTCTTC
CASSVALSLGNRVGQLYNERFF
>TRBJ1-6|TRBV5-6|.|.
TGTGCCAGTGGCCGGGGGGCAGGCAATTCACCCCTCCACTTT
CASGRGAGNSPLHF
>TRBJ1-1|TRBV28|.|many
TGTGCCAGCGTCCAGGGCGGGGGACGAATGAAAGCTTTCTTT
CASVQGGGRMKAFF
>TRBJ2-1|TRBV5-5|.|.
TGTGCCAGCAGCTTGTTAACCCTCGGCTACAATGAGCAGTTCTTC
CASSLLTLGYNEQFF
>TRBJ1-5|TRBV28|.|many
TGTGCCAGCAGCCGAGGGGGGAAGAATCAGCCCCAGCATTTT
CASSRGGKNQPQHF
>TRBJ1-2|TRBV7-2|.|.
TGTGCCAGCAGCCCACAGAGTCTGACTAACTATGGCTACACCTTC
CASSPQSLTNYGYTF